This TCR beta chain was captured by sequencing in a study of circulating and synovial CD4+ cells in juvenile arthritis. Study-level points and caveats: Compared with bulk blood, circulating pathogenic-like lymphocytes shared substantially more CDR3 sequences with synovial T cells. Overlap with synovium rose as more T cells were sequenced. CPL versus bulk CD4 samples: T cell genome counts differed by at least an order of magnitude. Bulk blood CD4 repertoires were more diverse than these.

Points on this clone: Its specificity is unknown.

Only in-frame clones appear in the TCRdb table, and some are missing; sequencing was by immunoSEQ multiplex PCR. The data contain about 14,000 clones, roughly 84% of them seen just once; the ten biggest clones take up approximately 3.6%. The sequenced sample was CD4+ T cells from synovial fluid. This receptor was identified in a human patient with juvenile idiopathic arthritis. Some clones in this sample may be carry-over from other donors' samples.

Here the CDR3 reads CASSLDYQSTDTQYF. CDR3 sequence (DNA): TGTGCCAGCAGCTTAGACTACCAGAGCACAGATACGCAGTATTTT. V gene TRBV7-2 combines with J gene TRBJ2-3; D remains ambiguous. CDR3 size: 15 residues. The germline V gene has CDR1 SGHTA and CDR2 FQGNSA. Trimming removed 1 base from V and 0 bases from J, with 8 bases in between.